Detailed here is one T cell receptor beta chain. This clonotype was picked up many times. The clone's antigen remains unknown. The input lacks base qualities; no much larger clone sits a single base away. Stable Graves' hyperthyroidism was defined as the absence of progression to ophthalmopathy over 18 months of follow-up. Hyperthyroidism patients were aged 18 to 65 years and newly diagnosed, with disease duration of less than 2 months. Exclusion was applied to patients with uncontrolled infections, other autoimmune diseases, pregnancy or lactation. Diagnoses were established on the basis of clinical symptoms, serum thyroxine and TRAb, thyroid ultrasound, and orbital computed tomography. PBMCs were isolated from more than 8 ml of fresh peripheral blood by Ficoll-Paque density gradient centrifugation. Total RNA was extracted with Trizol reagent, and quality was checked on an Agilent 2100 Bioanalyzer.

As encoded in the germline V gene, CDR1 is SGHAT while CDR2 is FQNNGV. The CDR3 runs 17 residues from the cysteine to the phenylalanine. Left in the record is the CDR3 DNA by itself, 51 bases read in frame from the first base. V is reduced by 3 bases and J by 0 bases, leaving a spacing of 15 bases between them. Amplification of TCR beta CDR3 regions was carried out from RNA transcripts. A first-round RT-PCR of the TCR CDR3 used the HTBI primer set with the Qiagen OneStep RT-PCR kit. A second multiplex PCR round built the libraries, followed by size selection and purification. Sequencing of the libraries was done on an Illumina HiSeq2000 using paired-end 100 bp reads. Turning to the authors' computational methods: SOAPnuke was used to process the raw data, removing reads that contained adapters or uncalled bases, had a mean Phred below 15, or lacked an exact match to the constant primer or identifier. COPE v1.2.5 was used to merge high-quality paired reads, and clonotypes were defined as unique nucleotide sequences. MiTCR v1.1 was used to align the clonotypes against IMGT TRBV, TRBD and TRBJ reference segments. Analysis was restricted to V-J combinations with a frequency above 0.0001, which covered approximately 99% of repertoires. A TCS score was defined as the ratio between F50 (clonal expansion) and ExV (chaos), using BLOSUM62-based TCRdist between CDR3 peptides within each V-J. Welch's t-statistics and random forest reduced 500 to 650 V-J features to some 14, which were used in a naive Bayes classifier (R e1071). In-frame beta chains were kept once TCRdb had trimmed the public reads at Q25 with fastp and called clones with MiXCR. CDR3 protein sequences are deduplicated, and each keeps its most common genes and DNA. None of the V and J calls come from the authors' own analysis; TCRdb made them. This sample is represented by approximately 430,000 distinct CDR3 sequences; 15% to 19% of them were singletons. Around 7.3% of the sample rests with the top ten.

This sample was taken from a study of T cells in Graves' hyperthyroidism and ophthalmopathy (dated by TCRdb to the late 2010s). Regarding the research as a whole: Peripheral blood was sampled at the time of initial diagnosis, prior to any treatment. Whether ophthalmopathy could be predicted prospectively was tested in an independent validation cohort made up of approximately 19 hyperthyroidism patients plus 17 patients who later progressed to ophthalmopathy. A discovery cohort of about a hundred patients, 43 with Graves' ophthalmopathy and 57 with stable Graves' hyperthyroidism, was used to find distinguishing TCR V-J signatures. After blood sampling, hyperthyroidism patients were treated with methimazole at a starting dose of 30 mg daily, and ophthalmopathy patients were treated with high-dose intravenous methylprednisolone. The 75 to 100 discovery patients were randomly split 7:3 into training and test sets. In several Graves' hyperthyroidism patients, the study also compared T-cell repertoires from thyroid tissue with T-cell repertoires from blood. The paper describes TCR Vbeta CDR3 sequencing of 135 peripheral blood samples, made up of 43 ophthalmopathy patients, 70 to 80 hyperthyroidism patients and 17 progressor patients. Results the study describes overall, beyond this receptor: Ophthalmopathy was separated from stable hyperthyroidism by a 13 V-J signature model, with roughly 88% sensitivity and approximately 84% specificity obtained in cross-validation and 80%/75% obtained in testing. In validation, the model predicted progression to ophthalmopathy with around 71% sensitivity and over 72% specificity, a median of 6.5 months before onset. Most expanded thyroid clonotypes (frequency above 0.001) were also found in blood, which suggests that blood repertoires may mirror thyroid immune responses. No statistical method was used to fix the sample size in advance, and group allocation was not hidden from the investigators.

The origin of this receptor is a woman aged 18-35 years with Graves' hyperthyroidism. Sequences were obtained from blood. The receptor chain draws on TRBV11-2 and TRBJ2-1, with TRBD1 as a weak D call on 6 bases. This receptor carries the CDR3 CASSFTEGTTSYNEQFF. At the DNA level, the sequence is TGTGCCAGCAGCTTTACGGAAGGGACAACCTCCTACAATGAGCAGTTCTTC.